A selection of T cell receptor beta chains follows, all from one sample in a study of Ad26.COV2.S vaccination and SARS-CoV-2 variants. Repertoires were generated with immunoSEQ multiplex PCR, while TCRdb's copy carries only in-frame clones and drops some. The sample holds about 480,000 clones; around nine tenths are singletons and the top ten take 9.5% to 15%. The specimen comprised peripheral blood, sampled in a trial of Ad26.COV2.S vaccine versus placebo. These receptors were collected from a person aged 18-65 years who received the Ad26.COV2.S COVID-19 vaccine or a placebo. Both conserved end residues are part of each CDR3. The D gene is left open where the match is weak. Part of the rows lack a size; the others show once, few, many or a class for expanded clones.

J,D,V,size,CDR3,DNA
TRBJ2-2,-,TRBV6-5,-,CASSSAVELFF,TGTGCCAGCAGTTCCGCTGTGGAGCTGTTTTTT
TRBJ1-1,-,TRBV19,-,CASSIEGVLNTEAFF,TGTGCCAGTAGTATAGAGGGGGTACTGAACACTGAAGCTTTCTTT
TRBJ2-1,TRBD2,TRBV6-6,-,CASRPPLAREANEQFF,TGTGCCAGCAGGCCCCCCCTCGCGCGGGAGGCCAATGAGCAGTTCTTC
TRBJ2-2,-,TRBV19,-,CASSIVGTSTGELFF,TGTGCCAGTAGTATAGTAGGTACCAGCACCGGGGAGCTGTTTTTT
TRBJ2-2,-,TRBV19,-,CASSGPGRERAGELFF,TGTGCCAGTAGTGGGCCAGGTCGGGAGCGGGCCGGGGAGCTGTTTTTT
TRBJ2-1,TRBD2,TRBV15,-,CATSSLIAGGGYNEQFF,TGTGCCACCAGCAGTTTGATAGCGGGAGGGGGATACAATGAGCAGTTCTTC
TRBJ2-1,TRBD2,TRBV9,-,CASSVGRTSGGFGEQFF,TGTGCCAGCAGCGTAGGGAGGACTAGCGGGGGTTTCGGTGAGCAGTTCTTC
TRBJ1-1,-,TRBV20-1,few,CSVSVHTQAFF,TGCAGTGTTAGCGTCCACACCCAAGCTTTCTTT
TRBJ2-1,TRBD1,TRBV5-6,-,CASSSPGTGDNAGTFF,TGTGCCAGCAGCTCACCCGGGACAGGGGACAATGCGGGAACGTTCTTC
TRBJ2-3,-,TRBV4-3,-,CASSRRASGTDTQYF,TGCGCCAGCAGCCGCCGAGCTAGTGGCACAGATACGCAGTATTTT
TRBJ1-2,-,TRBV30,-,CAWGGAANYGYTF,TGTGCCTGGGGTGGAGCAGCTAACTATGGCTACACCTTC
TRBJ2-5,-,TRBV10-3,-,CAISEFPPGRETQYF,TGTGCCATCAGTGAGTTCCCGCCAGGGCGAGAGACCCAGTACTTC
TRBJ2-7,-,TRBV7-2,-,CASSLAIGRDTYEQYF,TGTGCCAGCAGCTTAGCTATAGGTCGGGATACTTACGAGCAGTACTTC
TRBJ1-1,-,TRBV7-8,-,CASSLGGLAEAFF,TGTGCCAGCAGCCTAGGGGGGCTGGCTGAAGCTTTCTTT
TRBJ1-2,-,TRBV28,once,CASSLRAGGYTF,TGTGCCAGCAGTCTCAGGGCGGGGGGCTACACCTTC
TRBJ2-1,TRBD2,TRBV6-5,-,CASSVLASGRNEQFF,TGTGCCAGCTCGGTTCTCGCTAGCGGGAGGAACGAGCAGTTCTTC
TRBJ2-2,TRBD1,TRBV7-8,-,CASSKSGQGNTGELFF,TGTGCCAGCAGCAAAAGCGGACAGGGGAACACCGGGGAGCTGTTTTTT
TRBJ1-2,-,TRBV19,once,CASSIGQGSGYTF,TGTGCCAGTAGTATCGGGCAGGGGAGTGGCTACACCTTC
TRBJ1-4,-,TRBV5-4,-,CASSLDVTANEKLFF,TGTGCCAGCAGCTTGGATGTGACAGCAAATGAAAAACTGTTTTTT
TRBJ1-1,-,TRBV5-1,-,CASSLASNTEAFF,TGCGCCAGCAGCTTGGCCTCGAACACTGAAGCTTTCTTT
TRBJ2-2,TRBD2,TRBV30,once,CASRGLVTPGELFF,TGTGCCTCCAGGGGACTAGTGACTCCCGGGGAGCTGTTTTTT
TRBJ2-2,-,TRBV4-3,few,CASSQEGPVFANTGELFF,TGCGCCAGCAGCCAAGAGGGCCCGGTCTTCGCGAACACCGGGGAGCTGTTTTTT
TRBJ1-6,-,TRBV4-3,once,CASSQGVLGDSYNSPLHF,TGCGCCAGCAGCCAAGGGGTACTAGGGGACTCCTATAATTCACCCCTCCACTTT
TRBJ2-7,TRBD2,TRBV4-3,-,CASSQVRLAGAGDEQYF,TGCGCCAGCAGCCAGGTACGATTAGCGGGAGCTGGAGACGAGCAGTACTTC
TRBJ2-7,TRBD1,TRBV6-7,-,CASRHRGRVYEQYF,TGTGCCAGCAGGCACAGGGGGCGCGTGTACGAGCAGTACTTC
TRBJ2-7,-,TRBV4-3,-,CASSQEVRGSYEQYF,TGCGCCAGCAGCCAAGAAGTACGGGGCTCCTACGAGCAGTACTTC
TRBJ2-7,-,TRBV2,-,CASASPGYEQYF,TGTGCCAGCGCTTCTCCAGGCTACGAGCAGTACTTC
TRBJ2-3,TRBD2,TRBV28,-,CASSRTSGRAGTQYF,TGTGCCAGCAGTAGGACTAGCGGGAGGGCGGGTACGCAGTATTTT
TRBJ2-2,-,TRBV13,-,CASSLDPNTGELFF,TGTGCCAGCAGCTTAGACCCGAACACCGGGGAGCTGTTTTTT
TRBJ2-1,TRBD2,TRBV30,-,CACNPLGLVIANEQFF,TGTGCCTGCAACCCTCTCGGACTAGTTATCGCCAATGAGCAGTTCTTC
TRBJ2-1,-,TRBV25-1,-,CASSEILEQFF,TGTGCCAGCAGTGAAATTCTAGAGCAGTTCTTC
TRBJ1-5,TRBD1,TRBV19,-,CASSIYRGSNQPQHF,TGTGCCAGTAGTATATACAGGGGATCCAATCAGCCCCAGCATTTT
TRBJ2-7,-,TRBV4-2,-,CASSQDLEYEQYF,TGTGCCAGCAGCCAAGATCTGGAGTACGAGCAGTACTTC
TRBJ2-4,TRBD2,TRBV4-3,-,CASSQDLLRAGVKNIQYF,TGCGCCAGCAGCCAAGATCTATTAAGAGCGGGGGTCAAAAACATTCAGTACTTC
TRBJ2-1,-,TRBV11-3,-,CASSLGPLHNEQFF,TGTGCCAGCAGCTTAGGCCCCCTTCACAATGAGCAGTTCTTC
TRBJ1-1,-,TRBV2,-,CASRARSMNTEAFF,TGTGCCAGCAGGGCAAGGAGCATGAACACTGAAGCTTTCTTT
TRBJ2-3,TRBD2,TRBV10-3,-,CAISQLAGGTDTQYF,TGTGCCATCAGCCAACTAGCGGGAGGGACAGATACGCAGTATTTT
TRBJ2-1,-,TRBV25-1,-,CASSQGAVRGGEQFF,TGTGCCAGCAGCCAAGGAGCGGTCAGGGGAGGCGAGCAGTTCTTC
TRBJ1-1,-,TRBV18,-,CASSPGQRFNTEAFF,TGTGCCAGCTCACCGGGACAACGATTCAACACTGAAGCTTTCTTT
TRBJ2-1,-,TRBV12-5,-,CASGPSGEGSGQFF,TGTGCTAGTGGTCCCTCGGGGGAAGGATCGGGGCAGTTCTTC
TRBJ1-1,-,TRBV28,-,CASSFGGSAFF,TGTGCCAGCAGTTTTGGTGGGTCGGCTTTCTTT
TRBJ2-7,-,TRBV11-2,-,CASSFNGGEQYF,TGTGCCAGCAGCTTTAACGGGGGCGAGCAGTACTTC
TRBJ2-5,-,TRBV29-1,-,CSVVRDPRGETQYF,TGCAGCGTAGTCCGGGACCCCCGGGGGGAGACCCAGTACTTC